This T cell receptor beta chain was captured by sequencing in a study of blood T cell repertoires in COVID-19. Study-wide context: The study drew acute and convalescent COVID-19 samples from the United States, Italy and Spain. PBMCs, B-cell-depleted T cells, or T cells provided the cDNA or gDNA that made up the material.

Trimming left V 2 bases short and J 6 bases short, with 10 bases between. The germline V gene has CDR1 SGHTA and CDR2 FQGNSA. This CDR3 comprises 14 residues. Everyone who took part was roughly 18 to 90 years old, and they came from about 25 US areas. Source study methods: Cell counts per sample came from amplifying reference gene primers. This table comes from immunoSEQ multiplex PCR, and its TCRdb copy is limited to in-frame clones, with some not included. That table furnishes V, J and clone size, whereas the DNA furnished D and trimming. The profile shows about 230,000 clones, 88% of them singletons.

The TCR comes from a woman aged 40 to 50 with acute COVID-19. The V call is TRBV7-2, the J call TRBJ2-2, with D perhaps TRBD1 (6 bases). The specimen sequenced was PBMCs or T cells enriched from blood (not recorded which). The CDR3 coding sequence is TGTGCCAGCAGCTTAAGGGGGATGGCCGGGGAGCTGTTTTTT. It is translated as CASSLRGMAGELFF.